The 4 T cell receptor beta chains presented below share a single source sample, sequenced in a study of shared clonotypes between healthy human individuals. TCRdb's copy holds only in-frame clones and misses some; the assay was immunoSEQ multiplex PCR. Of about 980,000 clones in the sample, approximately 76% were seen once. Sequencing was carried out using memory CD4+ T cells sorted from blood. Subset defined: CD45RA-negative fraction. Receptor source: a man aged 18 to 30 in good health.

This clone has a single count. A read error may account for a junction end that differs from germline. The V and J genes are TRBV7-7 and TRBJ2-5, with D maybe TRBD1 (6 bases). The CDR3 length is 14 residues. Germline V gene sequence: CDR1 SSHAT, CDR2 FNYEAQ (reference sequence). The CDR3 sequence: CASSSTGRWETQYF. DNA of the CDR3: TGTGCTAGCAGCTCCACAGGGCGGTGGGAGACCCAGTACTTC.

J is TRBJ1-1 and V is TRBV9; no clear D. The germline V and J ends were trimmed by 0 bases and 3 bases, with 12 bases remaining between them. The CDR3 spans 15 residues. CDR1 and CDR2 from the germline V gene are SGDLS and YYNGEE. The CDR3 bases are TGTGCCAGCAGCGTAGCTCTGGGGAGGGACACTGAAGCTTTCTTT. It codes for CASSVALGRDTEAFF.

The chain uses TRBV10-3 and TRBJ2-1; the match to TRBD2 covers 9 bases. Per germline, CDR1 ENHRY and CDR2 SYGVKD. Trimming cost V 10 bases and J 9 bases; bases outside gene matches: 7. This CDR3 region has 12 residues. The DNA of the CDR3 is TGTGCCAGCCGAGCGGGGGGCGGTGAGCAGTTCTTC. It translates to CASRAGGGEQFF.

The chain has TRBV5-6 and TRBJ1-1; weak D call: TRBD1 (6 bases). From germline, CDR1 is SGHDT and CDR2 YYEEEE. CDR3 length: 15 amino acids. V lost 4 bases, J lost 0 bases, and 13 bases lay in between. The CDR3 loop is CASSTTGSMNTEAFF. CDR3 DNA sequence: TGTGCCAGCAGCACAACAGGGAGCATGAACACTGAAGCTTTCTTT.